This TCR beta chain was obtained from a study of blood T cell repertoires in COVID-19. In the study overall: Samples of COVID-19 (acute and convalescent) were obtained from the United States, Italy and Spain. T cells, B-cell-depleted T cells, or PBMCs supplied cDNA or gDNA.

CDR1 and CDR2 (germline): LGHNA, YNFKEQ. The CDR3 covers 18 residues. The V gene end was trimmed by 4 bases and the J gene end by 3 bases; junction bases not matched to a gene: 13. In the original analysis: Nucleated cell number was recorded as an estimate derived from reference gene primer amplification. Libraries were prepared by immunoSEQ multiplex PCR; TCRdb keeps only in-frame clonotypes and omits some of them. The V and J calls and clone size are taken from that table; D and trimming were inferred from the DNA. The table records approximately 220,000 clones, roughly 83% of them present only once.

This receptor was obtained from a man between 40 and 49 years old with acute or convalescent COVID-19. The chain carries TRBV4-2 and TRBJ2-2; 8 bases are a match to TRBD1. The material sequenced was peripheral blood. Here the CDR3 DNA reads TGTGCCAGCAGCCCTATCCTGGCAGGGGGCGCCGACACCGGGGAGCTGTTTTTT. It translates to CASSPILAGGADTGELFF.